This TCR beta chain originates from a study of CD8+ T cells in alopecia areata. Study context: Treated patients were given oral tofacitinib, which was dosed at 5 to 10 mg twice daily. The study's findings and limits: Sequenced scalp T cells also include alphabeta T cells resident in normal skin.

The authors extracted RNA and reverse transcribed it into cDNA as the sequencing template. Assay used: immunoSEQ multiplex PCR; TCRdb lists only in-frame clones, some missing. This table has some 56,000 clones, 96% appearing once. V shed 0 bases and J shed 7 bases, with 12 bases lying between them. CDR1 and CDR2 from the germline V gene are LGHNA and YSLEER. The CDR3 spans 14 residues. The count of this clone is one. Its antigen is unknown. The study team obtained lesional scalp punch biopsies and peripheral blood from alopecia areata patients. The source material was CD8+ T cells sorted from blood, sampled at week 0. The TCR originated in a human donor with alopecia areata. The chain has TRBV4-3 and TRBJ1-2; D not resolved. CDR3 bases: TGCGCCAGCAGCCAAGATCGTTCAGGCTTTGGCTACACCTTC. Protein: CASSQDRSGFGYTF.